This T cell receptor beta chain is from a study of T cell repertoires in cytomegalovirus infection. Looking at the study overall: Public signatures in TCR beta pointed to CMV infection and matching HLA type.

A single record per CDR3 protein comes from TCRdb applying MiXCR to the reads. The table lists roughly 500,000 distinct CDR3 sequences, about 17% of them singletons. Study findings and constraints: HLA-C-restricted TCR beta clonotypes specific for CMV led the ex vivo response. CMV carriers having the relevant HLA were flagged by cumulative public TCR beta family frequency.

Germline values: CDR1 SGDLS, CDR2 YYNGEE. The CDR3 runs to 12 residues. J lost 8 bases, V lost 4 bases, and 3 bases had no gene match. On this clonotype: The target antigen is unknown.

The chain links TRBV9 to TRBJ2-1; 7 nucleotides align to TRBD2. The clonotype originates from a human donor in good health (CMV status not recorded). Some clones in this sample may be carry-over from other donors' samples. Source material: CD8+ T cells from PBMCs. CDR3: CASSRREDEQFF. In DNA form, the CDR3 reads TGTGCCAGCAGCAGACGGGAGGATGAGCAGTTCTTC. The full variable domain, completed using reference TRBV9 and TRBJ2-1, is DSGVTQTPKHLITATGQRVTLRCSPRSGDLSVYWYQQSLDQGLQFLIQYYNGEERAKGNILERFSAQQFPDLHSELNLSSLELGDSALYFCASSRREDEQFFGPGTRLTVL.